This entry features one TCR beta chain sequence. The target antigen is unknown. These data come from a study of PD-L1 blockade in urothelial cancer. About the study: Each participant's history included 0 to 3 prior chemotherapy regimens. After treatment start, blood was analyzed at 3 weeks (second dose) and at 6 weeks.

Every PCR was spiked with synthetic TCR analog templates. Measured with immunoSEQ multiplex PCR; TCRdb has only the in-frame clones, and not every one. The sample records under 55,000 clones, nearly 90% being singletons. The J segment lost 0 bases and the V segment lost 8 bases, leaving 4 bases of the junction unmatched. Germline assignment: CDR1 MDHEN and CDR2 SYDVKM. The length of the CDR3 is 14 residues. Points from the study as a whole: Below-median blood TCR clonality before treatment forecast better survival.

The time point is: pretreatment peripheral blood. J is TRBJ2-7 and V is TRBV28, with TRBD1 matching over 10 bases. The sample here was PBMCs, taken around atezolizumab (anti-PD-L1) treatment. This clonotype was sampled from a donor at least 40 years old with urothelial cancer. Written as DNA, the CDR3 is TGTGCCAGCCTACGGGACAGGGGCTCCTACGAGCAGTACTTC. This gives the protein CASLRDRGSYEQYF.